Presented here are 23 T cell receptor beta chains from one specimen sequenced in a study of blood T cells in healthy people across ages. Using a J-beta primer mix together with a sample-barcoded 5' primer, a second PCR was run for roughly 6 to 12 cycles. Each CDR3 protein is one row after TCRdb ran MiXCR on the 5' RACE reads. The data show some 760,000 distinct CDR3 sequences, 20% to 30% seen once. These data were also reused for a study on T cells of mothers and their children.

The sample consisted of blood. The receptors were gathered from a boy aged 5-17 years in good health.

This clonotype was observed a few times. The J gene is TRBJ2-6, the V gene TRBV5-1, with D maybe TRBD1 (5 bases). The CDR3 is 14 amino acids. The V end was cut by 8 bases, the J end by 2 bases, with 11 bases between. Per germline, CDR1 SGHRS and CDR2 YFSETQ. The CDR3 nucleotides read TGCGCCAGTACCACAGGAACTGGGGCCAACGTCCTGACTTTC. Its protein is CASTTGTGANVLTF.

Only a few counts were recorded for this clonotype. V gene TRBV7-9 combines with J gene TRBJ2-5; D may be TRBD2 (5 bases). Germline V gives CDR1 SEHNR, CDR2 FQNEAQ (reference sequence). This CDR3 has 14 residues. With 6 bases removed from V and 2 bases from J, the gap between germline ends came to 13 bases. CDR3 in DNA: TGTGCCAGCAGTTCGGAGGTGTTACAAGAGACCCAGTACTTC. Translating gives CASSSEVLQETQYF.

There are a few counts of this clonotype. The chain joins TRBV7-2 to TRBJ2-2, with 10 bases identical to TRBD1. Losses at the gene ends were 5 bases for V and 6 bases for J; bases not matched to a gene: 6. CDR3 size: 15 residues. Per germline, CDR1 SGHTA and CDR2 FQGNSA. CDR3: CASSLRQGAAGELFF. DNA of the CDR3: TGTGCCAGCAGCCTAAGACAGGGGGCGGCCGGGGAGCTGTTTTTT.

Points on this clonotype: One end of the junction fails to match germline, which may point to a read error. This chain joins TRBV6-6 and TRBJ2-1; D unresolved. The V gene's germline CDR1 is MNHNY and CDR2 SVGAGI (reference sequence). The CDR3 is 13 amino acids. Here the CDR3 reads CASSYLETHEQLF. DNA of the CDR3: TGTGCCAGCAGTTACTTGGAGACGCATGAGCAGCTCTTC.

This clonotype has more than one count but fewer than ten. The CDR3 coding sequence is TGCAGCGTTGAGGGACTAGCGTTCTACAATGAGCAGTTCTTC. Residues: CSVEGLAFYNEQFF. V gene TRBV29-1 combines with J gene TRBJ2-1; 10 bases are shared with TRBD2. The germline CDR1 and CDR2 sequences are SQVTM and ANQGSEA. V dropped 3 bases and J dropped 3; count of bases not matched to a gene: 2. This CDR3 comprises 14 residues.

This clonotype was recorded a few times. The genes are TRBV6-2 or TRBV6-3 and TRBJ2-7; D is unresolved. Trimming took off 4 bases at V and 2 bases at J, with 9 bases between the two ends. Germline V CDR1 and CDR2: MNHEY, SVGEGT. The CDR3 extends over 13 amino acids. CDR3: CASSSAVPYEQYF. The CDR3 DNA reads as TGTGCCAGCAGTTCGGCAGTCCCCTACGAGCAGTACTTC.

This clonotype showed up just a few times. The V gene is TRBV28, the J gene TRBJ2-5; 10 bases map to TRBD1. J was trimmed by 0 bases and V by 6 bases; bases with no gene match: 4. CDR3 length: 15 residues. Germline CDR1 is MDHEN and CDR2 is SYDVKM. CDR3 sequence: CASRPGQGYQETQYF. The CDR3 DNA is TGTGCCAGCAGGCCGGGACAGGGGTACCAAGAGACCCAGTACTTC.

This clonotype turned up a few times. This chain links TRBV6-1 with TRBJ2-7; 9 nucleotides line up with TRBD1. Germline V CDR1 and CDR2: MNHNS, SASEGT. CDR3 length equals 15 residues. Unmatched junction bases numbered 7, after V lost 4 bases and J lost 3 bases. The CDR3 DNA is TGTGCCAGCAGTGCAGGGACAGGGTCGGGCTACGAGCAGTACTTC. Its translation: CASSAGTGSGYEQYF.

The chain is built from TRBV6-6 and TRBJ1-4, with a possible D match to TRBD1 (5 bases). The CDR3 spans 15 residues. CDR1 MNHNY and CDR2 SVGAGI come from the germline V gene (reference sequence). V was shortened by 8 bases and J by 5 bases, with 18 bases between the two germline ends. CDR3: CASGSGERGNEKLFF. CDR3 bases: TGTGCCAGCGGTAGTGGGGAAAGGGGAAATGAAAAACTGTTTTTT.

This CDR3 is CASSKQAHYGYTF. The CDR3 bases are TGTGCCAGCAGTAAACAGGCTCACTATGGCTACACCTTC. The chain joins TRBV7-2 to TRBJ1-2, with a tentative D call TRBD1 (5 bases). Deletions cut 6 bases from V and 3 bases from J, with 11 bases between. Germline-derived CDR1 and CDR2 are SGHTA and FQGNSA. The CDR3 has 13 amino acids.

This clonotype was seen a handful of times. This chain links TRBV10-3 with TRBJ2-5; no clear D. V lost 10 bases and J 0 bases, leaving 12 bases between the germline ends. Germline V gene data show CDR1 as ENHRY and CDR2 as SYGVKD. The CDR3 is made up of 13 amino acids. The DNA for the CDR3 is TGTGCCACCAATGACGGGTACCAAGAGACCCAGTACTTC. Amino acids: CATNDGYQETQYF.

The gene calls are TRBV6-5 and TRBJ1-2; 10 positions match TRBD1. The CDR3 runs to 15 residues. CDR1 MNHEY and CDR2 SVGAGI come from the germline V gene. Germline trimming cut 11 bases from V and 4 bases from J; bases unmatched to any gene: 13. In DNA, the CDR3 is TGTGCCGCAGGGGGACAGGGGTGGTTAAGCTATGGCTACACCTTC. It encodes CAAGGQGWLSYGYTF.

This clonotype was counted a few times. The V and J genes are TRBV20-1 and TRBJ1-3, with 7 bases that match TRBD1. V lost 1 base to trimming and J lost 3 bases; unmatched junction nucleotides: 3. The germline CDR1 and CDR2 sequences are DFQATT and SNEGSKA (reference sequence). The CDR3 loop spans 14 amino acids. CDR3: CSARVRGFGNTIYF. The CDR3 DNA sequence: TGCAGTGCTAGAGTCAGGGGGTTTGGAAACACCATATATTTT.

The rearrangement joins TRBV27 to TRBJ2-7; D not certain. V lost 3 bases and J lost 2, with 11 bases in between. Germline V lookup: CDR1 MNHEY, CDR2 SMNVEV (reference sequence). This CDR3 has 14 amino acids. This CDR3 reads CASSFAQSPYEQYF. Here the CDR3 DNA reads TGTGCCAGCAGTTTCGCGCAGTCCCCCTACGAGCAGTACTTC.

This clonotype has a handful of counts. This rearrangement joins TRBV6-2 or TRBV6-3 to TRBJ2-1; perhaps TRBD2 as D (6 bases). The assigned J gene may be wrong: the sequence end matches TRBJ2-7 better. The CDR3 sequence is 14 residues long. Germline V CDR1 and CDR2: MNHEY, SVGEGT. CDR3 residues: CASSYSGVRYEQYF. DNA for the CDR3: TGTGCCAGCAGTTATAGCGGCGTAAGATATGAGCAGTACTTC.

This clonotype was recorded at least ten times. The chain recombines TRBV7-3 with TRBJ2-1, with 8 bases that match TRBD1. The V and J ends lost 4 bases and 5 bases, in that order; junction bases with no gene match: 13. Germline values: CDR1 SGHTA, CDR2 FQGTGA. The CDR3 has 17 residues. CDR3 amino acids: CASSSTGQGFRDNEQFF. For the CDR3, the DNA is TGTGCCAGCAGCTCAACCGGACAGGGTTTCAGGGACAATGAGCAGTTCTTC.

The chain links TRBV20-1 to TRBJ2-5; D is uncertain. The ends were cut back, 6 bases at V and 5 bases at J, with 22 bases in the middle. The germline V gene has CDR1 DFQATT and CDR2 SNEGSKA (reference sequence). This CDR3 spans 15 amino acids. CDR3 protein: CSALNDKLKGETQYF. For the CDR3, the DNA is TGCAGTGCCCTGAATGATAAACTGAAAGGGGAGACCCAGTACTTC.

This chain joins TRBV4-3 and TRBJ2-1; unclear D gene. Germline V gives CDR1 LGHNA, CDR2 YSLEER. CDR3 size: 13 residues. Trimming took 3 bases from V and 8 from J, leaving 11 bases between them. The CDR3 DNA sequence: TGCGCCAGCAGCCACGCGGTCGGCGATGAGCAGTTCTTC. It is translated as CASSHAVGDEQFF.

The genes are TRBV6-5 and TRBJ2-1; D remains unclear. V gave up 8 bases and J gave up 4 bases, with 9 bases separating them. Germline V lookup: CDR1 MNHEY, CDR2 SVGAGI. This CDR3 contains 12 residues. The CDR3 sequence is CASGYLYNEQFF. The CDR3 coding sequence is TGTGCCAGCGGGTACCTTTACAATGAGCAGTTCTTC.

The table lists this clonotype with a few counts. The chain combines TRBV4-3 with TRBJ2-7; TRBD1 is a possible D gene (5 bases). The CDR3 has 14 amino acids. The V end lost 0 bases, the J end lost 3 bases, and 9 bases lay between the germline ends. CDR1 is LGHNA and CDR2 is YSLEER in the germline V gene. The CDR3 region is CASSQETEYYEQYF. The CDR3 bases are TGCGCCAGCAGCCAAGAGACAGAGTACTACGAGCAGTACTTC.

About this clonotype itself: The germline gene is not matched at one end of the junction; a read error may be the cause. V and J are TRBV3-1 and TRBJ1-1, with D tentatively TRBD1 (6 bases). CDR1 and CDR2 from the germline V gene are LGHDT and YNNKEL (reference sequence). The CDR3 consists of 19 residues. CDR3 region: CASSLAAPDSIRRSTEAFF. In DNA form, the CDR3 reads TGCGCCAGCAGCCTCGCCGCCCCGGACAGCATTCGTAGGAGTACTGAAGCTTTCTTT. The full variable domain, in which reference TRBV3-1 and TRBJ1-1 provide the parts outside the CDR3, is DTAVSQTPKYLVTQMGNDKSIKCEQNLGHDTMYWYKQDSKKFLKIMFSYNNKELIINETVPNRFSPKSPDKAHLNLHINSLELGDSAVYFCASSLAAPDSIRRSTEAFFGQGTRLTVV.

This chain's CDR3 is CASSVTVEAFF. CDR3 sequence (DNA): TGTGCCAGCAGTGTGACAGTTGAAGCTTTCTTT. The chain carries TRBV2 and TRBJ1-1, with TRBD1 as a possible D gene (5 bases). Trimming cost V 4 bases and J 7 bases, with 7 bases left between them. The germline V gene has CDR1 SNHLY and CDR2 FYNNEI. This CDR3 contains 11 residues.

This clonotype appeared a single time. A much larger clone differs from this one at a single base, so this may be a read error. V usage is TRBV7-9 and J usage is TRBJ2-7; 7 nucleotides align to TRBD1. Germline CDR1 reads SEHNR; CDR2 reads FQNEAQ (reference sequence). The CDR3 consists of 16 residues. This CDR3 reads CASSRATGNMPYEQHF. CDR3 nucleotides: TGTGCCAGCAGCCGTGCGACAGGGAATATGCCCTACGAGCAGCACTTC.